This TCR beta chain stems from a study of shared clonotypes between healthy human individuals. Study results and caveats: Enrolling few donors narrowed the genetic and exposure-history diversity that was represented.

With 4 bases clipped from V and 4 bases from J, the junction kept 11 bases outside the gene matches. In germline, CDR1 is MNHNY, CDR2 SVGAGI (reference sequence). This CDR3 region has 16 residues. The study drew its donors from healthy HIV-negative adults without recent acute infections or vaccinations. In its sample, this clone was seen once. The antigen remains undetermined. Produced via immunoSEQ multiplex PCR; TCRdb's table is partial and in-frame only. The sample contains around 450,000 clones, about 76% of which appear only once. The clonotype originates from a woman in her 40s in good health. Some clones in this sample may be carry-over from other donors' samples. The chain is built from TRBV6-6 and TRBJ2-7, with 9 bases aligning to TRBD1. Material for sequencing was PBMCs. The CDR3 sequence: CASSSPDRGIKYEQYF. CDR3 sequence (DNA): TGTGCCAGCAGTTCTCCGGACAGGGGAATAAAGTACGAGCAGTACTTC.